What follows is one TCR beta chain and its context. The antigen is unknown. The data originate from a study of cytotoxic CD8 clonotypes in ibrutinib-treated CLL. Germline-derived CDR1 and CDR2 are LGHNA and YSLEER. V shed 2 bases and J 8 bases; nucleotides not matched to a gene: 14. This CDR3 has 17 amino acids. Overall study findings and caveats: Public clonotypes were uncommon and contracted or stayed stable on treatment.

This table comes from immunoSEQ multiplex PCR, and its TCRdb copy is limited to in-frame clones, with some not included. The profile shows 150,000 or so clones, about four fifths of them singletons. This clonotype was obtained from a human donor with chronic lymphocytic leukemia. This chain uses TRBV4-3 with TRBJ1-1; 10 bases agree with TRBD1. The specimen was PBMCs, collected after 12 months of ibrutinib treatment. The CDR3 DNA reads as TGCGCCAGCAGCCAACCGGCCGGGACAGGGGCCATAGGGGAAGCTTTCTTT. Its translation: CASSQPAGTGAIGEAFF.